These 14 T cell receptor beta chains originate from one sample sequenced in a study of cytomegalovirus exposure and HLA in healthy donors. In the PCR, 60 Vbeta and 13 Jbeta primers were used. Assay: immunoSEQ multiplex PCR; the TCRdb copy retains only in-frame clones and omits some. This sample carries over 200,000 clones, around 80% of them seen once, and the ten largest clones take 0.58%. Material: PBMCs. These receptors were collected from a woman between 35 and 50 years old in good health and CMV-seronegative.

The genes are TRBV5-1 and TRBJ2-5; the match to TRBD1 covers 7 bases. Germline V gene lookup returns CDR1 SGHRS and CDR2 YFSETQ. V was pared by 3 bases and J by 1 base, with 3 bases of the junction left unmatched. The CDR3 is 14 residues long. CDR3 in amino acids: CASSSGTAQETQYF. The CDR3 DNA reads TGCGCCAGCAGCTCCGGGACAGCCCAAGAGACCCAGTACTTC.

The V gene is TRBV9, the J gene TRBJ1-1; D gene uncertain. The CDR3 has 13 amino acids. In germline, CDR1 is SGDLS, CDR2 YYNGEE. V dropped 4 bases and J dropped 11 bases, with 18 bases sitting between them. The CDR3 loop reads CASSPTPYMEAFF. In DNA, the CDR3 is TGTGCCAGCAGCCCTACCCCCTACATGGAGGCTTTCTTT.

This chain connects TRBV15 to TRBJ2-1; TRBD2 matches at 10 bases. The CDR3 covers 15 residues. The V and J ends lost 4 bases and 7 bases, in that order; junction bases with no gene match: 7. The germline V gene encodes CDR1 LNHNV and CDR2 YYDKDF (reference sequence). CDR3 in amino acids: CATSKSGGAWNEQFF. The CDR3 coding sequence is TGTGCCACCAGCAAAAGCGGGGGGGCCTGGAATGAGCAGTTCTTC.

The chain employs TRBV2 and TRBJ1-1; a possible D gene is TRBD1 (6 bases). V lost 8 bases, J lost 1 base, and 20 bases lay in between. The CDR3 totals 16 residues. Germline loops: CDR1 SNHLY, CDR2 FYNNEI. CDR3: CASQGLIRVENTEAFF. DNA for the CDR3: TGTGCCAGCCAGGGGCTAATCAGGGTAGAGAACACTGAAGCTTTCTTT.

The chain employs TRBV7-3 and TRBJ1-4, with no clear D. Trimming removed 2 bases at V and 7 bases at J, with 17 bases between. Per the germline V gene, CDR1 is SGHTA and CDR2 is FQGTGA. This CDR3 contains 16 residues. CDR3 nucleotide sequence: TGTGCCAGCAGCTTACGCGCCTACGTAGATGGTGAAAAACTGTTTTTT. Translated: CASSLRAYVDGEKLFF.

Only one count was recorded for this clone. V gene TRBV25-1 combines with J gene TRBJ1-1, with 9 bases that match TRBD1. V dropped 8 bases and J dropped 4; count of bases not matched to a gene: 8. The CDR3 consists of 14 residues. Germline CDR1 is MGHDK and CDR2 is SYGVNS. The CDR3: CASAPTGGGTEAFF. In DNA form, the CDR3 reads TGTGCCAGCGCCCCCACAGGGGGCGGCACTGAAGCTTTCTTT.

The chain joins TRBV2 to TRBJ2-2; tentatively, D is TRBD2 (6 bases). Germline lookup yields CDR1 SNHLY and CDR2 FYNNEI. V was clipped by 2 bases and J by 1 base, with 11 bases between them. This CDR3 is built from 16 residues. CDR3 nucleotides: TGTGCCAGCAGTGAACTAGGGACTCGGAACACCGGGGAGCTGTTTTTT. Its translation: CASSELGTRNTGELFF.

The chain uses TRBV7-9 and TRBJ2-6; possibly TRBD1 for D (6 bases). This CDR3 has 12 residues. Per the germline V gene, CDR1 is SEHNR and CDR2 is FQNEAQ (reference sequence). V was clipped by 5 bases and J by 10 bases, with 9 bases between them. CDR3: CASSQGTNVLTF. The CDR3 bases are TGTGCCAGCAGCCAGGGGACAAACGTCCTGACTTTC.

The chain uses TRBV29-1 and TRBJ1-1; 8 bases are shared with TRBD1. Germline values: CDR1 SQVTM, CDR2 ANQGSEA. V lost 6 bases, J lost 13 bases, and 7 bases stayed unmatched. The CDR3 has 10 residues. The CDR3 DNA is TGCAGCGTCCAGGGGGCCGGTCTTTTCTTT. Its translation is CSVQGAGLFF.

CDR3 amino acids: CASSQRALGANVLTF. The CDR3 DNA reads as TGTGCCAGCAGCCAGAGAGCTCTCGGGGCCAACGTCCTGACTTTC. The V gene is TRBV14, the J gene TRBJ2-6; D ambiguous. The length of the CDR3 is 15 residues. V was trimmed by 3 bases and J by 4 bases, leaving 10 bases between them. The germline CDR1 and CDR2 sequences are SGHDN and FVKESK.

As DNA, the CDR3 is TGCGCCAGCAGCCCGCCGGGACTCATGAACTATGGCTACACCTTC. Translating gives CASSPPGLMNYGYTF. This chain links TRBV5-1 with TRBJ1-2; D perhaps matches TRBD1 (5 bases). Germline V gives CDR1 SGHRS, CDR2 YFSETQ. The V and J ends lost 4 bases and 2 bases respectively, with 15 bases between them. The length of the CDR3 is 15 residues.

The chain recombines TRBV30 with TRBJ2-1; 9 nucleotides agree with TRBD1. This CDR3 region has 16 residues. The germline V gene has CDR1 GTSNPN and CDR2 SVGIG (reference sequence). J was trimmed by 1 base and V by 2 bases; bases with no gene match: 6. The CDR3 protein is CAWSLGGQGSYNEQFF. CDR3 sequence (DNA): TGTGCCTGGAGTTTAGGGGGACAGGGATCCTACAATGAGCAGTTCTTC.

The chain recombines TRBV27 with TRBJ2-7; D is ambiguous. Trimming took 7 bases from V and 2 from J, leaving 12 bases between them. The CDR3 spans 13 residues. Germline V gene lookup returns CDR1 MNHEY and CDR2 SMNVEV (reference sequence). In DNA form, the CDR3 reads TGTGCCAGCACGCACCACCCTACCTACGAGCAGTACTTC. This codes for CASTHHPTYEQYF.

CDR3 residues: CASSLGGGSTEAFF. The DNA of the CDR3 is TGTGCCAGCAGCTTAGGAGGAGGGTCCACTGAAGCTTTCTTT. The V and J genes are TRBV13 and TRBJ1-1, with D uncertain. The CDR3 spans 14 residues. V shed 0 bases and J shed 4 bases, with 9 bases lying between them. Germline loops: CDR1 PRHDT, CDR2 FYEKMQ (reference sequence).